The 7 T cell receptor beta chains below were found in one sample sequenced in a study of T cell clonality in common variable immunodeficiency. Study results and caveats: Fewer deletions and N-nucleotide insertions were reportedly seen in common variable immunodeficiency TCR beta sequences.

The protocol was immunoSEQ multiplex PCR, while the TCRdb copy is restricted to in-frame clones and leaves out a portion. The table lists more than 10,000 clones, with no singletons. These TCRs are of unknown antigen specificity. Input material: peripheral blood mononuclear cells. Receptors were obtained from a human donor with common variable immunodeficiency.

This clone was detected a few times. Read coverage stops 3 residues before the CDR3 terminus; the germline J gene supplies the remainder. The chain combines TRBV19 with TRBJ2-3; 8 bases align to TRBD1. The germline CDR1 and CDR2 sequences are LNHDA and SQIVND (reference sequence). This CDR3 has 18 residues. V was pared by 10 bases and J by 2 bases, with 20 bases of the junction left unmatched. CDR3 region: CATGSGQGLNLYTDTQYF. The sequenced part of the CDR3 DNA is TGTGCCACTGGGAGCGGACAGGGTCTCAACTTGTACACAGATACG. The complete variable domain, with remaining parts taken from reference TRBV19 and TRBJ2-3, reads DGGITQSPKYLFRKEGQNVTLSCEQNLNHDAMYWYRQDPGQGLRLIYYSQIVNDFQKGDIAEGYSVSREKKESFPLTVTSAQKNPTAFYLCATGSGQGLNLYTDTQYFGPGTRLTVL.

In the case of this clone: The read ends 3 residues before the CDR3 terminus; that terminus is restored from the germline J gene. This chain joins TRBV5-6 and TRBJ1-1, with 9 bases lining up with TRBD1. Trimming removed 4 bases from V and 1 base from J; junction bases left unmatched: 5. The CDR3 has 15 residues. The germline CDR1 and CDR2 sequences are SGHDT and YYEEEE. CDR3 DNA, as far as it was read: TGTGCCAGCAGCCTATTACAGGGGGCGAACACTGAA. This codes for CASSLLQGANTE. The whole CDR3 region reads CASSLLQGANTEAFF. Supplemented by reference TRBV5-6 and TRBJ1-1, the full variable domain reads DAGVTQSPTHLIKTRGQQVTLRCSPKSGHDTVSWYQQALGQGPQFIFQYYEEEERQRGNFPDRFSGHQFPNYSSELNVNALLLGDSALYLCASSLLQGANTEAFFGQGTRLTVV.

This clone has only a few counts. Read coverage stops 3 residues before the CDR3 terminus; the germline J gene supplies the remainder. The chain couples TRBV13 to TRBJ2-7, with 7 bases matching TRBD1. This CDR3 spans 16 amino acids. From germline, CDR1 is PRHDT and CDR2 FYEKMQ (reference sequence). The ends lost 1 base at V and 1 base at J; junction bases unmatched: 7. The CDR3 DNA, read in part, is TGTGCCAGCAGCTTAGTGGTAGCAGGGGGTTCCTACGAG. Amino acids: CASSLVVAGGSYE. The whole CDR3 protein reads CASSLVVAGGSYEQYF.

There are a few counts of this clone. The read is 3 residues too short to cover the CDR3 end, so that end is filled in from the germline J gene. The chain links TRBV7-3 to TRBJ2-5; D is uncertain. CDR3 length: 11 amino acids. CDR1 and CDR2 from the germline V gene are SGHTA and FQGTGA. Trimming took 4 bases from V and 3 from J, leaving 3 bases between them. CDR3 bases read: TGTGCCAGCAGCTCAAAAGAGACC. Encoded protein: CASSSKET. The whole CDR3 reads CASSSKETQYF.

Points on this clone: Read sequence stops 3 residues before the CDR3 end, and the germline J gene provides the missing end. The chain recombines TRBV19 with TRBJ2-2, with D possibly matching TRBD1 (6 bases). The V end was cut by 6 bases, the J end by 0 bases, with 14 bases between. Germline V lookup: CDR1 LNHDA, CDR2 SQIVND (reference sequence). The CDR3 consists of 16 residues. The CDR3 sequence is CASSQDRPANTGELFF. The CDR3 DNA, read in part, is TGTGCCAGTAGCCAAGACAGGCCAGCGAACACCGGGGAG. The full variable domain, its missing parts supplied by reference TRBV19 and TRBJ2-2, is DGGITQSPKYLFRKEGQNVTLSCEQNLNHDAMYWYRQDPGQGLRLIYYSQIVNDFQKGDIAEGYSVSREKKESFPLTVTSAQKNPTAFYLCASSQDRPANTGELFFGEGSRLTVL.

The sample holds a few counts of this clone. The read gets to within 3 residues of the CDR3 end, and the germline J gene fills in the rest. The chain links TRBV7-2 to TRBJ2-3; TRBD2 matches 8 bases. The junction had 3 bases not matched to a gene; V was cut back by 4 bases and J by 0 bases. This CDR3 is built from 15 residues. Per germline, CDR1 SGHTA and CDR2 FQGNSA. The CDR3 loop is CASSWGLGSTDTQYF. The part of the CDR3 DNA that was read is TGTGCCAGCAGCTGGGGACTAGGGAGCACAGATACG.

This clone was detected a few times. The CDR3: CASSVQGTRQGYTF. Incomplete CDR3 DNA: TGTGCCAGCAGTGTACAGGGGACCCGCCAGGGC. The chain employs TRBV2 and TRBJ1-2; 7 bases are a match to TRBD1. The read ends 3 residues early relative to the CDR3; the germline J gene fills the gap. The V gene's germline CDR1 is SNHLY and CDR2 FYNNEI. The CDR3 is made up of 14 amino acids.